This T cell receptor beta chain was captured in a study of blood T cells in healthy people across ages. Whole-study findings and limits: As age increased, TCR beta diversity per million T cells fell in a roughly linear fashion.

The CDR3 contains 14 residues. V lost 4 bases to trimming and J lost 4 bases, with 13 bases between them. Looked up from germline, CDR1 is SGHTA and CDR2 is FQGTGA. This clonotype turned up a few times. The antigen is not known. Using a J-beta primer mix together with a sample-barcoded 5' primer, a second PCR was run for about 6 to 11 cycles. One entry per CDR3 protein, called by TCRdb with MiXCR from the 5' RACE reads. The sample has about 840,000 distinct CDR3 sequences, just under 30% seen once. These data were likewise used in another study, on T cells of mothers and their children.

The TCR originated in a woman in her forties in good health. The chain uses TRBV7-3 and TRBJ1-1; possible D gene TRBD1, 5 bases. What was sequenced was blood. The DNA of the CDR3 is TGTGCCAGCAGCTCGGCGGGGGGAGGCACTGAAGCTTTCTTT. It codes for CASSSAGGGTEAFF.